The T cell receptor beta chain described here comes from a study of T cells in Graves' hyperthyroidism and ophthalmopathy. This CDR3 contains 15 residues. From germline, CDR1 is SGHDN and CDR2 FVKESK. V was trimmed by 6 bases and J by 0 bases, leaving 13 bases between them. Authors of the study amplified TCR beta CDR3 regions from RNA transcripts. With the HTBI primer set, the TCR CDR3 went through a first round of RT-PCR. MiXCR, run by TCRdb on the multiplex PCR reads, gives a single entry per CDR3 protein. The repertoire holds hundreds of thousands of distinct CDR3 sequences, roughly 14% seen once, with approximately 5.7% in the top ten.

The J gene is TRBJ2-3, the V gene TRBV14; weak D call: TRBD1 (6 bases). The sample comprised blood. This TCR came from a woman under 40 with Graves' hyperthyroidism that later progressed to Graves' ophthalmopathy. In DNA form, the CDR3 reads TGTGCCAGCAGGAAGACAGGTTTTAGCACAGATACGCAGTATTTT. Amino acids: CASRKTGFSTDTQYF.